The rows below give T cell receptor beta chains drawn from one sample of a study of blood T cell repertoires in COVID-19. The assay was immunoSEQ multiplex PCR, and TCRdb's table has in-frame clones only and misses some. The data contain roughly 150,000 clones, 80% to 90% of them singletons. The material sequenced was PBMCs or T cells enriched from blood (not recorded which). The receptors here all came from a man aged 45 to 65 who had recovered from COVID-19. CDR3s include the opening cysteine and the closing phenylalanine or tryptophan. Fields, in order: J gene, V gene, clone size, D gene, CDR3 DNA, CDR3 protein. D genes are given only for firm matches. Not all rows give a size; the values are once, few, many and, for expanded clones, a class.

TRBJ1-2	TRBV19	.	.	TGTGCCAGTACGGGCGGGAGGGACTATGGCTACACCTTC	CASTGGRDYGYTF
TRBJ1-1	TRBV11-3	.	.	TGTGCCAGCAGCTCAAAAACGTCTTTGGCAGCTTTCTTT	CASSSKTSLAAFF
TRBJ2-1	TRBV25-1	.	TRBD1	TGTGCCAGCAGTGCCGGGACAGGGGTCAATGAGCAGTTCTTC	CASSAGTGVNEQFF
TRBJ2-5	TRBV4-1	.	TRBD1	TGCGCCAGCAGCCAATTCTACGGACAGGTCGACCCCCGGCGGGAGACCCAGTACTTC	CASSQFYGQVDPRRETQYF
TRBJ1-4	TRBV19	.	TRBD1	TGTGCCAGTAGCCTCCGGACAGGGGGCGATGAAAAACTGTTTTTT	CASSLRTGGDEKLFF
TRBJ2-7	TRBV13	few	TRBD2	TGTGCCAGCAGCGAACCGAGAGGACTAGCGGGGACTGGGGAGCAGTACTTC	CASSEPRGLAGTGEQYF
TRBJ1-2	TRBV7-2	.	.	TGTGCCAGCAGCCCATACAACGATGGCTACACCTTC	CASSPYNDGYTF
TRBJ2-7	TRBV5-6	.	TRBD2	TGTGCCAGCAGCCCCGTCTGGGGAGGGAAAGGGTCCTACGAGCAGTACTTC	CASSPVWGGKGSYEQYF
TRBJ2-1	TRBV6-5	.	TRBD2	TGTGCCAGCAGCATACTAGCGGGGGGGCGGAATGAGCAGTTCTTC	CASSILAGGRNEQFF
TRBJ2-1	TRBV6-5	.	TRBD1	TGTGCCAGCAGTTCCCGGGGACAGGGAAAAAATGAGCAGTTCTTC	CASSSRGQGKNEQFF
TRBJ2-1	TRBV7-9	many	.	TGTGCCAGCAGCCCCGCGGGTAATGAGCAGTTCTTC	CASSPAGNEQFF
TRBJ1-1	TRBV18	.	.	TGTGCCAGCTCACAAAACGCAGGGGCTGAAGCTTTCTTT	CASSQNAGAEAFF
TRBJ2-7	TRBV29-1	once	.	TGCAGCGTTGTCAGGCAGGGTAGCTACGAGCAGTACTTC	CSVVRQGSYEQYF
TRBJ1-2	TRBV13	.	TRBD1	TGTGCCAGCAGCTCGACAGGGGAGAAGAGAGGCTACACCTTC	CASSSTGEKRGYTF
TRBJ2-1	TRBV5-4	.	.	TGTGCCAGCAGCTTTACAGGGAGCTACAATGAGCAGTTCTTC	CASSFTGSYNEQFF
TRBJ2-3	TRBV19	.	.	TGTGCCAGTAGTATAGATCTGCACAGGGCAACAGATACGCAGTATTTT	CASSIDLHRATDTQYF
TRBJ2-1	TRBV12-5	.	.	TGTGCTAGTGGTTTGCTCCGGAATGAGCAGTTCTTC	CASGLLRNEQFF
TRBJ1-1	TRBV2	.	.	TGTGCCAGCAGTGAATTTGGGGGGACTGAAGCTTTCTTT	CASSEFGGTEAFF
TRBJ1-6	TRBV18	.	TRBD1	TGTGCCAGCTCACCGGGGACAGTCTCGACACCCCTCCACTTT	CASSPGTVSTPLHF
TRBJ2-7	TRBV5-1	.	TRBD1	TGCGCCAGCAGCTCCGGGACAGGGGGAACCTACGAGCAGTACTTC	CASSSGTGGTYEQYF
TRBJ1-1	TRBV5-1	.	.	TGCGCCAGCAGACCTCCCGAGATGAACACTGAAGCTTTCTTT	CASRPPEMNTEAFF
TRBJ1-2	TRBV9	.	.	TGTGCCAGCAGCGTAGATGGGGGGGCAAGCTATGGCTACACCTTC	CASSVDGGASYGYTF
TRBJ1-1	TRBV5-6	.	.	TGTGCCAGCAGCCGACCCGACAGAAACACTGAAGCTTTCTTT	CASSRPDRNTEAFF
TRBJ2-1	TRBV11-1	.	TRBD2	TGTGCCAGCAGCCCAACACTAGCGGGGGGGGTTGAGCAGTTCTTC	CASSPTLAGGVEQFF
TRBJ2-5	TRBV4-2	.	TRBD2	TGTGCCAGCAGCCAGGGGACTAGCGGGGGGCGGGAGACCCAGTACTTC	CASSQGTSGGRETQYF
TRBJ2-7	TRBV7-9	once	TRBD1	TGTGCCAGCAGCGCGGCCGGACAGGGCCTCATGGGCGAGCAGTACTTC	CASSAAGQGLMGEQYF
TRBJ1-2	TRBV12-3/TRBV12-4	.	.	TGTGCCAGCAGTTACGACAGTGGGTATGGCTACACCTTC	CASSYDSGYGYTF
TRBJ1-6	TRBV10-1	.	.	TGCGCCAGCAGTGAGTCGACGGACAGCACCTATAATTCACCCCTCCACTTT	CASSESTDSTYNSPLHF
TRBJ2-5	TRBV19	.	TRBD2	TGTGCCAGTAGCTCGCGGGGGGGCCCCGAGACCCAGTACTTC	CASSSRGGPETQYF
TRBJ1-4	TRBV6-5	few	.	TGTGCCATAGGGGGAGTCAATTGGGAAAAACTGTTTTTT	CAIGGVNWEKLFF
TRBJ2-2	TRBV19	.	TRBD1	TGTGCCAGTAGTATAGGGGACAGGGGAAGTTTGGCCGGGGAGCTGTTTTTT	CASSIGDRGSLAGELFF
TRBJ1-6	TRBV2	.	TRBD1	TGTGCCAGCAGTGAGGAACAGGGGATTTCACCCCTCCACTTT	CASSEEQGISPLHF
TRBJ2-3	TRBV14	.	.	TGTGCCAGCAGCCACCCTAGGCATTCAAGCACAGATACGCAGTATTTT	CASSHPRHSSTDTQYF
TRBJ1-6	TRBV11-2	.	.	TGTGCCAGCAGCTTAGATCATCGTAGCTCCTATAATTCACCCCTCCACTTT	CASSLDHRSSYNSPLHF
TRBJ1-4	TRBV25-1	few	.	TGTGCCAGCAGTGGGACATCTGAAAAACTGTTTTTT	CASSGTSEKLFF
TRBJ1-1	TRBV7-9	.	TRBD1	TGTGCCAGCAGTCAACAGACAGGGTACATGAACACTGAAGCTTTCTTT	CASSQQTGYMNTEAFF
TRBJ1-2	TRBV19	.	.	TGTGCCAGTAGTATGAACGGGAACTATGGCTACACCTTC	CASSMNGNYGYTF
TRBJ1-2	TRBV5-1	.	TRBD1	TGCGCCAGCAGCCCGGGACAGATCAACTATGGCTACACCTTC	CASSPGQINYGYTF
TRBJ2-2	TRBV15	.	TRBD2	TGTGCCACCAGCATAGAGCGGGGGGCGTCCGGGGAGCTGTTTTTT	CATSIERGASGELFF
TRBJ2-1	TRBV3-1/TRBV3-2	.	TRBD2	TGTGCCAGCAGCCCTAGGACTAGGGTGCCAAGGGAGCAGTTCTTC	CASSPRTRVPREQFF
TRBJ1-2	TRBV15	once	.	TGTGCCACCTCAGAGGGTATAATGGCTAACTATGGCTACACCTTC	CATSEGIMANYGYTF
TRBJ2-5	TRBV5-4	.	.	TGTGCCAGCAGCTTGGTAGCGGACCAAGAGACCCAGTACTTC	CASSLVADQETQYF
TRBJ2-7	TRBV12-5	.	.	TGTGCTAGCAGCGGCCCGACGGGCTCCTACGAGCAGTACTTC	CASSGPTGSYEQYF
TRBJ2-1	TRBV3-1/TRBV3-2	.	TRBD2	TGTGCCAGCAGCCAAGCGGGGAGGGTAGGGACCCCCCGCAATGAGCAGTTCTTC	CASSQAGRVGTPRNEQFF
TRBJ1-2	TRBV4-1	.	.	TGCGCCAGCAGCCAAGTAGAGGGCGGAGGGTATGGCTACACCTTC	CASSQVEGGGYGYTF
TRBJ1-2	TRBV6-1	.	TRBD1	TGTGCCAGCAGTGAAAGTGGGACAGGCCCGGGAGGCTACACCTTC	CASSESGTGPGGYTF
TRBJ2-5	TRBV7-9	.	TRBD2	TGTGCCAGCAGCCCCCCCTCGGGGGGGAACCAAGAGACCCAGTACTTC	CASSPPSGGNQETQYF
TRBJ1-1	TRBV7-9	.	.	TGTGCCAGCAGCTTAGCCAGGCAGGACACTGAAGCTTTCTTT	CASSLARQDTEAFF
TRBJ1-1	TRBV12-3/TRBV12-4	.	.	TGTGCCAGCAGCCTACTTTCGGAAGCTTTCTTT	CASSLLSEAFF
TRBJ2-1	TRBV11-3	.	TRBD2	TGTGCCAGCAGCGTGCGGGGGACCTACAATGAGCAGTTCTTC	CASSVRGTYNEQFF
TRBJ1-6	TRBV4-1	.	.	TGCGCCAGCAGCCAAGATCGGAGGACTGCCGGAAATTCACCCCTCCACTTT	CASSQDRRTAGNSPLHF
TRBJ1-5	TRBV2	.	.	TGTGCCAGCAGTGAAGAAACAGGGAGAAACAATCAGCCCCAGCATTTT	CASSEETGRNNQPQHF
TRBJ1-4	TRBV4-1	.	TRBD1	TGCGCCAGCAGCCAATCACAGGGGGCTGATGAAAAACTGTTTTTT	CASSQSQGADEKLFF
TRBJ1-6	TRBV11-1	.	TRBD1	TGTGCCACCAAGGACCAACCGGGACAGGATTCACCCCTCCACTTT	CATKDQPGQDSPLHF